The entry below gives a single T cell receptor (beta chain) sequence along with its context. Antigen specificity is unknown. Version v3.0 of the immunoSEQ assay was performed at survey level. Some clones are missing from TCRdb's copy, which holds only in-frame ones; the method was immunoSEQ multiplex PCR. The sample has some 22,000 clones, about 86% seen once; the top ten hold 4.6%. The data were obtained in a study of long-term antiretroviral therapy in people with HIV. On the study more broadly: In the earliest collections, sampling predates the 2015 immediate-ART recommendation by about a decade. Whole-study findings and limits: Dominating the repertoire at all time points were the clones that expanded before ART. On ART adherence, viral resistance or therapy changes, no data were available. HIV repertoires covered narrower CDR3 length ranges than controls did.

CDR3 length: 13 residues. The germline gives CDR1 SEHNR, CDR2 FQNEAQ (reference sequence). Trimming removed 5 bases at V and 1 base at J, with 8 bases between. The gene calls are TRBV7-9 and TRBJ1-2, with D tentatively TRBD1 (6 bases). The clonotype was recovered from a man aged 55 to 70 with HIV. This specimen was unsorted PBMCs, taken 1.3 years after starting antiretroviral therapy. Here the CDR3 DNA reads TGTGCCAGCAGCGTGGACAGTAACTATGGCTACACCTTC. Protein product: CASSVDSNYGYTF.